This T cell receptor beta chain was sequenced during a study of Ad26.COV2.S vaccination and SARS-CoV-2 variants. Sample treatment: over 15 received Ad26.COV2.S at low or high dose, single or two shots; 5 received placebo; per-sample allocation not given. At day 63 after the first vaccine or placebo injection, samples were drawn. Ad26.COV2.S expressed prefusion-stabilized spike from the original Wuhan strain. Sequencing used immunoSEQ multiplex PCR; TCRdb keeps in-frame clones, though not all of them. The sample carries about 400,000 clones, around four fifths recorded once. The V gene end was trimmed by 10 bases and the J gene end by 0 bases; junction bases not matched to a gene: 17. The CDR3 covers 18 residues. Germline V CDR1 and CDR2: LNHDA, SQIVND (reference sequence).

This TCR was sampled from a person aged 18-60 years who received the Ad26.COV2.S COVID-19 vaccine or a placebo. The specimen comprised peripheral blood, sampled in a trial of Ad26.COV2.S vaccine versus placebo. This rearrangement joins TRBV19 to TRBJ2-3; 9 positions agree with TRBD1. The CDR3 bases are TGTGCCACCTCGATCCTATATTGGGGACAGGGTAGCACAGATACGCAGTATTTT. Amino acids: CATSILYWGQGSTDTQYF.